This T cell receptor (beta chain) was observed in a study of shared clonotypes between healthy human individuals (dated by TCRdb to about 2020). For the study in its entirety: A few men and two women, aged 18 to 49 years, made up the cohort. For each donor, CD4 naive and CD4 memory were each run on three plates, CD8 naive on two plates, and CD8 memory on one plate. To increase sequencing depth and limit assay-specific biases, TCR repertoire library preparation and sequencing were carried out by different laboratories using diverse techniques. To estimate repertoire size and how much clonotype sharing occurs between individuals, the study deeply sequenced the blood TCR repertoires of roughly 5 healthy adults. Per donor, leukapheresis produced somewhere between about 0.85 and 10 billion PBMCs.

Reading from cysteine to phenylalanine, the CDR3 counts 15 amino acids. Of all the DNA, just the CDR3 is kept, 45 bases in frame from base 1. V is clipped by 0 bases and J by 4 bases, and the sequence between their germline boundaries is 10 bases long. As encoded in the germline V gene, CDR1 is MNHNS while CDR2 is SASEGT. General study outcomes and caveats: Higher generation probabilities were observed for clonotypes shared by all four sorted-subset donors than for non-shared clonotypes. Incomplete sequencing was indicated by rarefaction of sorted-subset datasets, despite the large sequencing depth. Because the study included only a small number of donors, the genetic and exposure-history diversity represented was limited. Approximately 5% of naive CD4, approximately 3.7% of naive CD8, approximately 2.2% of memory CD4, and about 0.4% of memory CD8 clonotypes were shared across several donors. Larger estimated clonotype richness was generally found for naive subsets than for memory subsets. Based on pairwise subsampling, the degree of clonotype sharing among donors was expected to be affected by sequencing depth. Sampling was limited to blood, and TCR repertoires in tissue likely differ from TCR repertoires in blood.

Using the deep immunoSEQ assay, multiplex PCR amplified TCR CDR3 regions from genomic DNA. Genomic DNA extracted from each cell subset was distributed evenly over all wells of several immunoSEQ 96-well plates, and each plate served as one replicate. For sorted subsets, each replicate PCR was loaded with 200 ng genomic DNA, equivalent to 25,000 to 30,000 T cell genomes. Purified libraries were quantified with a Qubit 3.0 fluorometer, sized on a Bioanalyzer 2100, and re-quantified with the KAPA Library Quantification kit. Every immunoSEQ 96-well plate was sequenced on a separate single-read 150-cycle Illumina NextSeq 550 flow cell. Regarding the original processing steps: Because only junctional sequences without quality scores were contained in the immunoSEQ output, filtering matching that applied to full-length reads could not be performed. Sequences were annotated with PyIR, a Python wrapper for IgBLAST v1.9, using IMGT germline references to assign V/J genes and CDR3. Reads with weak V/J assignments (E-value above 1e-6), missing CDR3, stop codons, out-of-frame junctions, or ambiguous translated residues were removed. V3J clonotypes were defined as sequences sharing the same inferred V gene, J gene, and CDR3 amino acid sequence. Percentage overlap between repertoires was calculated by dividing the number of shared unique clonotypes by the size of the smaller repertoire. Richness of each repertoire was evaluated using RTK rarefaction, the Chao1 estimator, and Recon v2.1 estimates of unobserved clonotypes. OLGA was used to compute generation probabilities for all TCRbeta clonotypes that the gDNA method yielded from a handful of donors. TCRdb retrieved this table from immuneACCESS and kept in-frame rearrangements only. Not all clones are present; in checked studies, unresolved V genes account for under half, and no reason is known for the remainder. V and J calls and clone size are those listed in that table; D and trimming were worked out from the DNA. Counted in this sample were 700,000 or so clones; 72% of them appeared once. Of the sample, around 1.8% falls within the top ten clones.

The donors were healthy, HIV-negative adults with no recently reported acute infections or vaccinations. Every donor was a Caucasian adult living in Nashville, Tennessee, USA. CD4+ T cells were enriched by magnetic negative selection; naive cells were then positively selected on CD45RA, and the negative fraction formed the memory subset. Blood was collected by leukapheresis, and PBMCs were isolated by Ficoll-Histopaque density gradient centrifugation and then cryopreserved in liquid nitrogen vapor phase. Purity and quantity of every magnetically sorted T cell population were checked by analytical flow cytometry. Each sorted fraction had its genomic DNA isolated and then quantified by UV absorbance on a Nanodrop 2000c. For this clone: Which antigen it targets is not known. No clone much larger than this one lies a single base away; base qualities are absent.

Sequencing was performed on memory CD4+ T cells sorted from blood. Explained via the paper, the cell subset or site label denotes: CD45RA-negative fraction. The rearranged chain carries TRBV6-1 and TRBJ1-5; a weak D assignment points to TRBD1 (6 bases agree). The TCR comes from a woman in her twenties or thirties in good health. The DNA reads TGTGCCAGCAGTGAAGCGGGACACCCTAATCAGCCCCAGCATTTT. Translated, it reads CASSEAGHPNQPQHF.